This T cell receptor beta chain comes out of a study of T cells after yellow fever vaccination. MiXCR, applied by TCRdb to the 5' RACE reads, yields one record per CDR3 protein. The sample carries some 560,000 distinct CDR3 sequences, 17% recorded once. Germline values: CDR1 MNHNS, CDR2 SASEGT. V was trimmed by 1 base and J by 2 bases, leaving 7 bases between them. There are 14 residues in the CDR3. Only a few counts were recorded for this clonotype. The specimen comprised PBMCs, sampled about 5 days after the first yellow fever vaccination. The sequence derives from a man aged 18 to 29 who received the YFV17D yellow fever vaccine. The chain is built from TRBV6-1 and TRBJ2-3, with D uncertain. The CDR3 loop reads CASSEGGVTDTQYF. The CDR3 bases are TGTGCCAGCAGTGAAGGTGGGGTCACAGATACGCAGTATTTT.